This T cell receptor (beta chain) comes out of a study of blood T cell repertoires in COVID-19. In germline, CDR1 is SGHNT, CDR2 YYREEE (reference sequence). V trimming: 4 bases; J trimming: 4 bases; junction bases outside the gene matches: 4. This CDR3 is built from 15 residues. Only in-frame clones appear in the TCRdb table, and some are missing; sequencing was by immunoSEQ multiplex PCR. The table shows fewer than 300,000 clones, with over 75% occurring only once. This receptor was obtained from a woman aged 25 to 39 who had recovered from COVID-19. The source material was PBMCs or T cells enriched from blood (not recorded which). This chain links TRBV5-4 with TRBJ2-1; 11 positions match TRBD2. In DNA form, the CDR3 reads TGTGCCAGCAGCGTGACTAGCGGGGCTTACAATGAGCAGTTCTTC. Its translation is CASSVTSGAYNEQFF.